These 5 T cell receptor beta chains were all obtained from the same sample, sequenced in a study of vaccination and CD4 T cells after COVID-19 (dated by TCRdb to 2021 to 2024). Receptor amplification or capture employed PCR. The sequencing machine was an Illumina iSeq 100. DNA from cultured CD4+ T cells was subjected to TCR sequencing with the Oncomine TCR Beta short-read assay at the Johns Hopkins FTIC core. Clones were called with MiXCR by TCRdb after fastp trimmed the public reads at Q25, and only in-frame beta chains were retained. Rows merge per CDR3 protein into single entries with the most common DNA and genes. This sample comprises 20,000 to 25,000 distinct CDR3 sequences, 46% of them detected only once. The leading ten clones occupy around an eighth of the sample. The antigens of these receptors remain unknown. The sample's time point label, in plain terms: late sampling 161 to 241 days after vaccination in a few convalescent patients. The treatment or condition label corresponds to: approximately nine-day PBMC culture with coronavirus spike peptide pools or control peptides (ViraFEST assay).

Specimen: CD4+ T cells from blood, cultured in vitro, collected about 7 months after SARS-CoV-2 vaccination. All receptors derive from a human donor who had recovered from COVID-19.

This chain uses TRBV20-1 with TRBJ1-1; D is perhaps TRBD1 (6 bases). CDR3 size: 14 residues. Trimming pared 2 bases from V and 2 bases from J, leaving 12 bases between. The germline V gene encodes CDR1 DFQATT and CDR2 SNEGSKA (reference sequence). CDR3 in amino acids: CSARMGAGNTEAFF. The CDR3, as DNA: TGCAGTGCTAGAATGGGGGCCGGAAACACTGAAGCTTTCTTT.

This chain uses TRBV10-3 with TRBJ1-2, with D perhaps TRBD1 (6 bases). Germline CDR1 is ENHRY and CDR2 is SYGVKD. The V and J ends lost 5 bases and 2 bases respectively, with 12 bases between them. This CDR3 spans 14 amino acids. The chain's CDR3 is CAISTDRSNYGYTF. The CDR3 DNA reads TGTGCCATCAGTACTGACAGGAGCAACTATGGCTACACCTTC.

This chain links TRBV20-1 with TRBJ2-5; D is possibly TRBD2 (6 bases). This CDR3 is built from 15 residues. V lost 3 bases and J 5 bases, leaving 19 bases between the germline ends. Germline V gene lookup returns CDR1 DFQATT and CDR2 SNEGSKA (reference sequence). The DNA for the CDR3 is TGCAGTGCTAGCCAGAGGCGGGGTTTGTACGAGACCCAGTACTTC. It encodes CSASQRRGLYETQYF.

CDR3 in amino acids: CSARDRRTGDNSPLHF. DNA for the CDR3: TGCAGTGCTAGAGATAGGAGGACAGGGGATAATTCACCCCTCCACTTT. The V call is TRBV20-1, the J call TRBJ1-6; 9 nucleotides line up with TRBD1. The CDR3 is 16 amino acids. Germline values: CDR1 DFQATT, CDR2 SNEGSKA (reference sequence). V dropped 0 bases and J dropped 5; count of bases not matched to a gene: 5.

DNA for the CDR3: TGTGCCAGCAGTTCCGGGAACCTTCAGCCCCAGCATTTT. This encodes CASSSGNLQPQHF. This sequence joins TRBV7-9 and TRBJ1-5; D not certain. CDR1 and CDR2 (germline): SEHNR, FQNEAQ (reference sequence). The CDR3 runs to 13 residues. Trimming took 6 bases from V and 6 from J, leaving 12 bases between them.